This entry describes one TCR beta chain. The CDR3 length is 14 residues. With V trimmed by 0 bases and J by 9 bases, 8 bases remained unmatched. In germline, CDR1 is ENHRY, CDR2 SYGVKD. This record comes from a study of blood T cell repertoires in COVID-19. Study-level background: From the United States, Italy and Spain came samples of acute and convalescent COVID-19. PBMCs, B-cell-depleted T cells, or T cells were the source of the cDNA or gDNA that made up the material.

The repertoire was sequenced with immunoSEQ multiplex PCR; TCRdb's copy has only in-frame clones and lacks some. The data contain 40,000 or so clones, 70% to 90% of them singletons. The genes are TRBV10-3 and TRBJ2-7, with 7 bases matching TRBD1. Sequencing was performed on peripheral blood. The clonotype originates from a man between 45 and 60 years old with active COVID-19. The CDR3 here is CAISESRDSGWQYF. In nucleotides, the CDR3 is TGTGCCATCAGTGAGTCCAGGGACAGCGGATGGCAGTACTTC.